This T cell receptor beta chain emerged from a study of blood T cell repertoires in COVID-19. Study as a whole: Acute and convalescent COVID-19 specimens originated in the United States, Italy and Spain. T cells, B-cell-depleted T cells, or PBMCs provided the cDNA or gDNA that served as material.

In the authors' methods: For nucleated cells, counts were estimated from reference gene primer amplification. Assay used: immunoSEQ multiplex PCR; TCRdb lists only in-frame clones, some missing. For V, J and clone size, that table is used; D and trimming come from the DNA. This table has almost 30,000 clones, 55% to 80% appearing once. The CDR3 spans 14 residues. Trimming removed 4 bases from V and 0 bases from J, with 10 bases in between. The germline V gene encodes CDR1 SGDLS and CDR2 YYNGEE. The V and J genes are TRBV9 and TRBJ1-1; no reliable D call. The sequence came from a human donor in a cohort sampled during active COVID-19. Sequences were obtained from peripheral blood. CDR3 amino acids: CASSPRHLNTEAFF. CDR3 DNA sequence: TGTGCCAGCAGCCCCCGACACTTGAACACTGAAGCTTTCTTT.